The present entry profiles one T cell receptor beta chain with its context. The antigen remains undetermined. The data were obtained in a study of beta chain features in type 1 diabetes. Study-level findings and limits: Within patients, naive, central memory and Treg TCRB repertoires seemed more similar than within healthy donors. Type 1 diabetes patients had TCRB CDR3s that were shorter (moderately but significantly so) in all four CD4+ subsets.

The investigators reverse transcribed all of the isolated RNA, so they sequenced expressed TCRB transcripts. The method was immunoSEQ multiplex PCR; TCRdb's version includes in-frame clones alone and lacks a portion of them. The table shows about 260,000 clones, with 24% occurring only once. The V segment lost 4 bases and the J segment 2 bases; nucleotides outside the gene matches: 2. The CDR3 has 16 residues. CDR1 SQVTM and CDR2 ANQGSEA come from the germline V gene. The sequencing sample was made of naive CD4+ T cells from blood. The chain couples TRBV29-1 to TRBJ2-6; 13 bases are a match to TRBD2. This receptor was obtained from a woman in her 30s with type 1 diabetes. The CDR3 is CSVGLAGGTGANVLTF. The CDR3 bases are TGCAGCGTTGGACTAGCGGGAGGAACTGGGGCCAACGTCCTGACTTTC. The full variable domain, its missing parts supplied by reference TRBV29-1 and TRBJ2-6, is SAVISQKPSRDICQRGTSLTIQCQVDSQVTMMFWYRQQPGQSLTLIATANQGSEATYESGFVIDKFPISRPNLTFSTLTVSNMSPEDSSIYLCSVGLAGGTGANVLTFGAGSRLTVL.